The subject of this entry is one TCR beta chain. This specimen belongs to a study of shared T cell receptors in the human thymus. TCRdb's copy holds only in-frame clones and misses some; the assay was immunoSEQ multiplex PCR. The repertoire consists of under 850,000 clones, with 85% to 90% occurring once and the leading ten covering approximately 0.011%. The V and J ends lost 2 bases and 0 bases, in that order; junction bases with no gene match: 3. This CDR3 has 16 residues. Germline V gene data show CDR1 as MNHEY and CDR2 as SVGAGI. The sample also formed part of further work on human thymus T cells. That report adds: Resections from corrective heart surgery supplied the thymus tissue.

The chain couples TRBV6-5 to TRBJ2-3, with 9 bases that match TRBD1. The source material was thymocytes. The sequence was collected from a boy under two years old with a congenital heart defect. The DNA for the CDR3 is TGTGCCAGCAGTTACCGGACAGGGGATAGCACAGATACGCAGTATTTT. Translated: CASSYRTGDSTDTQYF.